The 18 T cell receptor beta chains in this list originate from one sample, sequenced in a study of neurological immune-mediated disorders. Using its own MiXCR run on the 5' RACE reads, TCRdb lists one record per CDR3 protein. Among 65,000 to 90,000 distinct CDR3 sequences listed, approximately 3.4% were seen once. Sequenced material: PBMCs. All receptors come from a woman aged 50 to 65 with multiple sclerosis.

This clonotype was observed at least ten times. The chain links TRBV4-3 to TRBJ2-2; 9 bases line up with TRBD2. The germline CDR1 and CDR2 sequences are LGHNA and YSLEER. This CDR3 has 17 amino acids. V gave up 4 bases and J gave up 0 bases; unmatched junction bases: 6. The CDR3 coding sequence is TGCGCCAGCAGCCCCGCAGCTAGCGGGACGAACACCGGGGAGCTGTTTTTT. Amino acids: CASSPAASGTNTGELFF.

This clonotype was picked up many times. The genes are TRBV5-5 and TRBJ2-7; no reliable D call. The CDR3 sequence is 11 residues long. Germline V CDR1 and CDR2: SGHKS, YYEKEE (reference sequence). Trimming took 3 bases from V and 5 from J, leaving 6 bases between them. CDR3 in amino acids: CASSWVDEQYF. CDR3 sequence (DNA): TGTGCCAGCAGCTGGGTGGACGAGCAGTACTTC.

In its sample, this clonotype was seen many times. V is TRBV5-1 and J is TRBJ1-1; a weak D match, TRBD1 (6 bases). CDR3 size: 20 residues. Trimming pared 0 bases from V and 0 bases from J, leaving 24 bases between. Germline V gene lookup returns CDR1 SGHRS and CDR2 YFSETQ. The CDR3 nucleotides read TGCGCCAGCAGCTTGGCTGGGGGACACTCCGCAACAGAAATGAACACTGAAGCTTTCTTT. It is translated as CASSLAGGHSATEMNTEAFF.

By proportion, this clonotype is medium-sized. This chain links TRBV5-6 with TRBJ2-7; TRBD1 aligns across 8 bases. This CDR3 has 14 residues. Germline V gene data show CDR1 as SGHDT and CDR2 as YYEEEE. V gave up 6 bases and J gave up 4 bases; unmatched junction bases: 9. CDR3 in amino acids: CASNLGTGPYEQYF. CDR3 DNA sequence: TGTGCCAGCAACCTCGGGACAGGACCATACGAGCAGTACTTC.

There are many counts of this clonotype. The chain employs TRBV25-1 and TRBJ2-5; D is perhaps TRBD1 (5 bases). The CDR3 spans 15 residues. V lost 2 bases and J 2 bases, leaving 12 bases between the germline ends. Germline lookup yields CDR1 MGHDK and CDR2 SYGVNS. The DNA for the CDR3 is TGTGCCAGCAGTGAAGGTACAGGACCACAAGAGACCCAGTACTTC. Translated, it gives CASSEGTGPQETQYF.

This clonotype showed up many times. The chain joins TRBV29-1 to TRBJ1-1; TRBD1 matches at 7 bases. With 5 bases clipped from V and 5 bases from J, the junction kept 8 bases outside the gene matches. The length of the CDR3 is 13 residues. Per germline, CDR1 SQVTM and CDR2 ANQGSEA. This CDR3 is CSVTKTGSTEAFF. CDR3 nucleotide sequence: TGCAGCGTTACGAAGACAGGGAGTACTGAAGCTTTCTTT.

This clonotype came up many times. The chain recombines TRBV20-1 with TRBJ2-7, with 11 positions matching TRBD2. J lost 2 bases, V lost 1 base, and 19 bases had no gene match. Germline V gives CDR1 DFQATT, CDR2 SNEGSKA (reference sequence). This CDR3 spans 20 amino acids. CDR3: CSARASPLAGALSTPYEQYF. DNA for the CDR3: TGCAGTGCTAGAGCTTCTCCACTAGCGGGAGCCCTAAGTACCCCCTACGAGCAGTACTTC.

This clonotype was seen many times. The chain couples TRBV5-1 to TRBJ1-5; D is unresolved. Germline V gene sequence: CDR1 SGHRS, CDR2 YFSETQ. Trimming left V 0 bases short and J 3 bases short, with 4 bases between. The CDR3 totals 13 residues. The CDR3 coding sequence is TGCGCCAGCAGCTTGGCCCACAATCAGCCCCAGCATTTT. The encoded protein is CASSLAHNQPQHF. Together with reference TRBV5-1 and TRBJ1-5, the CDR3 gives the full variable domain: KAGVTQTPRYLIKTRGQQVTLSCSPISGHRSVSWYQQTPGQGLQFLFEYFSETQRNKGNFPGRFSGRQFSNSRSEMNVSTLELGDSALYLCASSLAHNQPQHFGDGTRLSIL.

The table lists this clonotype with many counts. V is TRBV19 and J is TRBJ2-7; either TRBD1 or TRBD2 may supply D (5 bases each). The length of the CDR3 is 14 residues. CDR1 and CDR2 (germline): LNHDA, SQIVND (reference sequence). The V and J ends lost 4 bases and 6 bases respectively, with 16 bases between them. The CDR3 region is CASSRDPQNGEQYF. The CDR3 nucleotides read TGTGCCAGTAGTAGGGACCCTCAGAACGGCGAGCAGTACTTC.

This clonotype was counted at least ten times. This chain uses TRBV7-2 with TRBJ2-7; 9 nucleotides agree with TRBD2. This CDR3 comprises 15 residues. The trim removed 1 base at V and 7 bases at J, leaving 8 bases unmatched. CDR1 and CDR2 from the germline V gene are SGHTA and FQGNSA. DNA for the CDR3: TGTGCCAGCAGCTTAGTGCCTCTAGCGGGACGGGAGCAGTACTTC. It translates to CASSLVPLAGREQYF.

The chain has TRBV7-2 and TRBJ1-1; no clear D. The CDR3 length is 15 residues. Trimming pared 1 base from V and 1 base from J, leaving 10 bases between. Germline V gives CDR1 SGHTA, CDR2 FQGNSA. CDR3: CASSLGGFSNTEAFF. CDR3 sequence (DNA): TGTGCCAGCAGCTTAGGAGGGTTCTCGAACACTGAAGCTTTCTTT.

At least ten counts were recorded for this clonotype. The chain carries TRBV20-1 and TRBJ2-1; D unresolved. V was pared by 3 bases and J by 0 bases, with 15 bases between. The germline gives CDR1 DFQATT, CDR2 SNEGSKA (reference sequence). CDR3 length equals 16 residues. In nucleotides, the CDR3 is TGCAGTGCTAGGGTTATATCGCTAGGCTCCTACAATGAGCAGTTCTTC. Translating it yields CSARVISLGSYNEQFF.

This clonotype showed up just a few times. A read error may be the cause here, since a much bigger clone is one base away. This sequence joins TRBV5-1 and TRBJ2-5; tentative D call: TRBD1 (5 bases). CDR3 size: 16 residues. Germline loops: CDR1 SGHRS, CDR2 YFSETQ. CDR3 loop: CASSYNRNFQQENQYF. Written as DNA, the CDR3 is TGCGCCAGCAGCTACAACAGGAATTTCCAACAAGAGAACCAGTACTTC.

This clonotype was observed many times. The chain employs TRBV7-9 and TRBJ2-3; no firm D call. Trimming took 4 bases from V and 4 from J, leaving 12 bases between them. This CDR3 is 14 amino acids long. CDR1 is SEHNR, CDR2 FQNEAQ, per germline (reference sequence). The CDR3 is CASSSPPAADTQYF. CDR3 nucleotide sequence: TGTGCCAGCAGCTCGCCCCCGGCGGCAGATACGCAGTATTTT. The whole variable domain, remainder taken from reference TRBV7-9 and TRBJ2-3, is DTGVSQNPRHKITKRGQNVTFRCDPISEHNRLYWYRQTLGQGPEFLTYFQNEAQLEKSRLLSDRFSAERPKGSFSTLEIQRTEQGDSAMYLCASSSPPAADTQYFGPGTRLTVL.

This clonotype was recorded many times. V is TRBV20-1 and J is TRBJ2-5, with 7 nucleotides matching TRBD2. The CDR3 has 15 amino acids. Germline trimming cut 6 bases from V and 5 bases from J; bases unmatched to any gene: 15. CDR1 DFQATT and CDR2 SNEGSKA come from the germline V gene (reference sequence). CDR3 amino acids: CSAPTAGALGETQYF. The CDR3 region has the DNA TGCAGTGCCCCTACCGCGGGAGCCCTTGGGGAGACCCAGTACTTC.

This clonotype was counted ten times or more. The gene calls are TRBV2 and TRBJ2-7, with 9 nucleotides matching TRBD1. Germline V gene data show CDR1 as SNHLY and CDR2 as FYNNEI. The junction had 11 bases not matched to a gene; V was cut back by 11 bases and J by 6 bases. CDR3 length equals 13 residues. The CDR3 loop is CAGSRDRVGEQYV. In DNA form, the CDR3 reads TGTGCCGGATCCCGGGACAGGGTAGGCGAGCAGTACGTC.

This clonotype was recorded many times. The V call is TRBV2, the J call TRBJ2-7; 11 bases align to TRBD1. This CDR3 comprises 12 residues. CDR1 SNHLY and CDR2 FYNNEI come from the germline V gene. The V and J ends lost 11 bases and 6 bases, in that order; junction bases with no gene match: 6. Here the CDR3 DNA reads TGTGCCGACCGGGACAGGGGGGGCGAGCAGTACTTC. Amino acids: CADRDRGGEQYF.

This clonotype was counted ten times or more. The gene calls are TRBV28 and TRBJ2-7, with D possibly matching TRBD1 (6 bases). The CDR3 is 12 amino acids. Trimming cost V 5 bases and J 7 bases, with 12 bases left between them. The germline V gene has CDR1 MDHEN and CDR2 SYDVKM. CDR3 DNA: TGTGCCAGCAGTGGACAGTGGGGGGAGCAGTACGTC. This gives the protein CASSGQWGEQYV.